These 31 T cell receptor beta chains were sequenced from one sample in a study of blood T cell repertoires in COVID-19. Profiled with immunoSEQ multiplex PCR; TCRdb holds only in-frame clones, not every one. The repertoire holds 40,000 to 50,000 clones, with 89% as singletons. What was sequenced was peripheral blood. The receptors shown here come from a middle-aged man with active COVID-19.

The CDR3 coding sequence is TGTGCCAGCAGTTTATCGGCAGGGGATCAGCCCCAGCATTTT. It yields the protein CASSLSAGDQPQHF. The chain recombines TRBV27 with TRBJ1-5; the D gene is possibly TRBD1 (6 bases). CDR3 size: 14 residues. Looked up from germline, CDR1 is MNHEY and CDR2 is SMNVEV (reference sequence). V dropped 0 bases and J dropped 5 bases, with 8 bases sitting between them.

The V call is TRBV5-8, the J call TRBJ1-5; TRBD1 matches at 7 bases. The CDR3 spans 15 residues. Germline CDR1 SGHTS, CDR2 YDEGEE. Losses at the gene ends were 0 bases for V and 9 bases for J; bases not matched to a gene: 9. The CDR3 loop is CASSLGGQTTRPQHF. Here the CDR3 DNA reads TGTGCCAGCAGCTTGGGGGGACAGACAACGCGGCCCCAGCATTTT.

The chain recombines TRBV10-3 with TRBJ2-3; no reliable D call. Trimming removed 4 bases from V and 3 bases from J, with 8 bases in between. Germline CDR1 is ENHRY and CDR2 is SYGVKD. The CDR3 is made up of 13 amino acids. CDR3: CAISGAGTDTQYF. Written as DNA, the CDR3 is TGTGCCATCAGTGGAGCCGGTACAGATACGCAGTATTTT.

This rearrangement joins TRBV7-2 to TRBJ2-5; D is uncertain. V was cut by 3 bases and J by 4 bases, with 12 bases left in between. The germline V gene has CDR1 SGHTA and CDR2 FQGNSA. This CDR3 comprises 14 residues. In DNA form, the CDR3 reads TGTGCCAGCAGCTTCAGGCCCCGCGCAGAGACCCAGTACTTC. This gives the protein CASSFRPRAETQYF.

This sequence joins TRBV29-1 and TRBJ2-7; maybe TRBD1 (6 bases). The germline V gene encodes CDR1 SQVTM and CDR2 ANQGSEA. The V end lost 4 bases, the J end lost 1 base, and 8 bases lay between the germline ends. The CDR3 is made up of 12 amino acids. CDR3 nucleotide sequence: TGCAGCGTTGTGAGGGGGTCCTACGAGCAGTACTTC. Translating it yields CSVVRGSYEQYF.

The rearrangement uses TRBV15 and TRBJ1-2; TRBD1 matches 7 bases. The CDR3 has 17 amino acids. Germline-derived CDR1 and CDR2 are LNHNV and YYDKDF (reference sequence). The trim removed 3 bases at V and 5 bases at J, leaving 15 bases unmatched. CDR3 DNA: TGTGCCACCAGCAGTAACAAGGGACAGCGCCTTTGGTATGGCTACACCTTC. Its translation: CATSSNKGQRLWYGYTF.

This chain joins TRBV10-3 and TRBJ2-1; 9 bases line up with TRBD1. V gave up 4 bases and J gave up 6 bases; unmatched junction bases: 7. Germline V gene lookup returns CDR1 ENHRY and CDR2 SYGVKD. The CDR3 spans 15 residues. The CDR3 here is CAISGPGQGSNEQFF. The CDR3 coding sequence is TGTGCCATCAGTGGACCGGGACAGGGTTCCAATGAGCAGTTCTTC.

The chain combines TRBV13 with TRBJ1-1; 8 nucleotides line up with TRBD1. The germline CDR1 and CDR2 sequences are PRHDT and FYEKMQ (reference sequence). After removal of 1 base from V and 3 bases from J, the junction contained 4 bases not matched to a gene. The CDR3 sequence is 15 residues long. The CDR3 region is CASSLEGTGDTEAFF. CDR3 nucleotide sequence: TGTGCCAGCAGCTTAGAGGGGACAGGAGACACTGAAGCTTTCTTT.

The chain recombines TRBV28 with TRBJ2-2; tentatively, D is TRBD1 (5 bases). This CDR3 contains 13 residues. Germline V CDR1 and CDR2: MDHEN, SYDVKM. The ends were cut back, 6 bases at V and 1 base at J, with 6 bases in the middle. CDR3 sequence (DNA): TGTGCCAGCAGGACAGAGAACACCGGGGAGCTGTTTTTT. This sequence encodes CASRTENTGELFF.

The J gene is TRBJ1-1, the V gene TRBV7-9, with no clear D. The CDR3 has 13 amino acids. CDR1 SEHNR and CDR2 FQNEAQ come from the germline V gene (reference sequence). Trimming took off 0 bases at V and 1 base at J, with 3 bases between the two ends. This chain's CDR3 is CASSLARNTEAFF. DNA of the CDR3: TGTGCCAGCAGCTTAGCCAGGAACACTGAAGCTTTCTTT.

The chain recombines TRBV18 with TRBJ2-5; D is unresolved. V lost 6 bases, J lost 5 bases, and 19 bases lay in between. The CDR3 is 15 amino acids. Looked up from germline, CDR1 is KGHSH and CDR2 is LQKENI. CDR3 loop: CASSPSRVPQETQYF. The CDR3 DNA sequence: TGTGCCAGCTCTCCAAGTCGGGTGCCCCAGGAGACCCAGTACTTC. Based on the CDR3 plus reference TRBV18 and TRBJ2-5, the full variable domain is NAGVMQNPRHLVRRRGQEARLRCSPMKGHSHVYWYRQLPEEGLKFMVYLQKENIIDESGMPKERFSAEFPKEGPSILRIQQVVRGDSAAYFCASSPSRVPQETQYFGPGTRLLVL.

The genes are TRBV2 and TRBJ1-6; 8 bases line up with TRBD1. Germline CDR1 SNHLY, CDR2 FYNNEI. V dropped 6 bases and J dropped 7; count of bases not matched to a gene: 5. This CDR3 has 14 amino acids. The CDR3 here is CASSADRVNSPLHF. The CDR3 DNA reads TGTGCCAGCAGCGCGGACAGGGTAAATTCACCCCTCCACTTT.

The rearrangement links TRBV11-3 to TRBJ2-1; 10 nucleotides match TRBD2. Germline assignment: CDR1 SGHNT and CDR2 YENEEA. This CDR3 is 14 amino acids long. V was clipped by 1 base and J by 9 bases; unmatched bases: 3. For the CDR3, the DNA is TGTGCCAGCAGCTTAGTTCGGACTAGCGGTGAGCAGTTCTTC. It codes for CASSLVRTSGEQFF.

V and J are TRBV7-3 and TRBJ2-7; TRBD2 matches 9 bases. With 0 bases clipped from V and 4 bases from J, the junction kept 4 bases outside the gene matches. CDR3 length equals 15 residues. The V gene's germline CDR1 is SGHTA and CDR2 FQGTGA. CDR3 sequence reads: CASSLTASGTYEQYF. The CDR3 DNA is TGTGCCAGCAGCTTAACGGCTAGCGGGACTTACGAGCAGTACTTC.

This chain joins TRBV5-4 and TRBJ1-3, with TRBD1 matching over 7 bases. The CDR3 is 15 amino acids. J was trimmed by 4 bases and V by 5 bases; bases with no gene match: 9. CDR1 is SGHNT and CDR2 is YYREEE in the germline V gene (reference sequence). CDR3 DNA sequence: TGTGCCAGCAGGAGGGGGCTTCGTACGGGAAACACCATATATTTT. Translation gives CASRRGLRTGNTIYF.

The chain carries TRBV28 and TRBJ2-2, with 10 bases lining up with TRBD2. This CDR3 has 15 amino acids. Germline trimming cut 6 bases from V and 9 bases from J; bases unmatched to any gene: 10. Germline CDR1 reads MDHEN; CDR2 reads SYDVKM. The CDR3 sequence is CASRVGASGRRELFF. CDR3 DNA: TGTGCCAGCAGAGTCGGGGCTAGCGGGAGAAGGGAGCTGTTTTTT.

This clone came up once. This chain joins TRBV7-2 and TRBJ2-1, with a possible D match to TRBD2 (6 bases). V was trimmed by 5 bases and J by 0 bases, leaving 17 bases between them. This CDR3 is built from 17 residues. Germline V gene sequence: CDR1 SGHTA, CDR2 FQGNSA. CDR3 coding DNA: TGTGCCAGCAGCCTACATAGCGGTTCGAGCTCCTACAATGAGCAGTTCTTC. It specifies CASSLHSGSSSYNEQFF.

This chain links TRBV30 with TRBJ2-5, with unresolved D. CDR1 and CDR2 (germline): GTSNPN, SVGIG (reference sequence). The CDR3 loop spans 15 amino acids. V lost 0 bases, J lost 1 base, and 12 bases lay in between. The CDR3 protein is CAWSVLNGFQETQYF. CDR3 nucleotides: TGTGCCTGGAGTGTACTAAACGGGTTCCAAGAGACCCAGTACTTC.

The J gene is TRBJ1-1, the V gene TRBV3-1 (or the pseudogene TRBV3-2); TRBD1 matches at 7 bases. CDR1 is LGHDT and CDR2 is YNNKEL in the germline V gene (reference sequence). The junction had 3 bases not matched to a gene; V was cut back by 4 bases and J by 1 base. The CDR3 loop spans 14 amino acids. CDR3 coding DNA: TGTGCCAGCAGCCGAGCAGGGGGGAACACTGAAGCTTTCTTT. Translating it yields CASSRAGGNTEAFF.

The gene calls are TRBV30 and TRBJ2-7; perhaps TRBD2 as D (5 bases). The CDR3 is made up of 16 amino acids. Trimming cost V 0 bases and J 6 bases, with 21 bases left between them. Germline loops: CDR1 GTSNPN, CDR2 SVGIG (reference sequence). CDR3 bases: TGTGCCTGGAGTGTGAAGTGGACTCTCGTGATAGCCGAGCAGTACTTC. Its protein is CAWSVKWTLVIAEQYF.

This CDR3 is CASSRTGDDGANVLTF. The CDR3 DNA sequence: TGTGCCAGCAGTCGGACAGGGGATGACGGGGCCAACGTCCTGACTTTC. V usage is TRBV6-2 or TRBV6-3 and J usage is TRBJ2-6, with 9 bases lining up with TRBD1. V shed 5 bases and J 4 bases; nucleotides not matched to a gene: 6. Germline V CDR1 and CDR2: MNHEY, SVGEGT. This CDR3 spans 16 amino acids.

The chain is built from TRBV20-1 and TRBJ1-1, with D uncertain. Trimming cost V 7 bases and J 3 bases, with 6 bases left between them. The CDR3 sequence is 10 residues long. CDR1 and CDR2 from the germline V gene are DFQATT and SNEGSKA (reference sequence). This CDR3 is CSGGDTEAFF. The CDR3 DNA is TGCAGTGGCGGGGACACTGAAGCTTTCTTT.

The V call is TRBV28, the J call TRBJ2-7, with TRBD1 matching over 9 bases. This CDR3 is built from 13 residues. CDR1 and CDR2 (germline): MDHEN, SYDVKM. The J segment lost 4 bases and the V segment lost 6 bases, leaving 4 bases of the junction unmatched. CDR3 nucleotides: TGTGCCAGCAGCCGGGACAGGGTATACGAGCAGTACTTC. It translates to CASSRDRVYEQYF.

The V and J genes are TRBV6-5 and TRBJ2-3; tentative D call: TRBD2 (5 bases). The length of the CDR3 is 15 residues. Germline V lookup: CDR1 MNHEY, CDR2 SVGAGI. Trimming cost V 2 bases and J 1 base, with 10 bases left between them. CDR3 amino acids: CASSYAGGRTDTQYF. CDR3 coding DNA: TGTGCCAGCAGTTACGCCGGAGGACGCACAGATACGCAGTATTTT.

The rearrangement links TRBV9 to TRBJ1-5; D remains unclear. Germline lookup yields CDR1 SGDLS and CDR2 YYNGEE. The CDR3 totals 14 residues. Between the trimmed V and J ends, which lost 4 bases and 7 bases, there was a span of 15 bases. The CDR3 here is CASSPEGDRQPQHF. The DNA for the CDR3 is TGTGCCAGCAGCCCCGAGGGCGATAGACAGCCCCAGCATTTT.

This clone was seen a single time. The rearrangement links TRBV25-1 to TRBJ2-1, with D possibly matching TRBD1 (6 bases). Deletions cut 4 bases from V and 8 bases from J, with 15 bases between. CDR3 size: 14 residues. Germline V lookup: CDR1 MGHDK, CDR2 SYGVNS. The CDR3 reads CASSGGQIWYEQFF. The CDR3 DNA sequence: TGTGCCAGCAGTGGAGGACAGATCTGGTATGAGCAGTTCTTC.

The rearrangement joins TRBV14 to TRBJ2-1; tentatively, D is TRBD2 (6 bases). Germline V gives CDR1 SGHDN, CDR2 FVKESK. The CDR3 sequence is 16 residues long. The germline V and J ends were trimmed by 4 bases and 6 bases, with 19 bases remaining between them. CDR3 in DNA: TGTGCCAGCAGCCGAGGAACGGGGGTTTATTTCAATGAGCAGTTCTTC. Translating gives CASSRGTGVYFNEQFF.

The rearrangement uses TRBV6-5 and TRBJ2-7; 7 positions agree with TRBD2. The V segment lost 0 bases and the J segment 5 bases; nucleotides outside the gene matches: 7. The CDR3 consists of 15 residues. Germline loops: CDR1 MNHEY, CDR2 SVGAGI. The CDR3 protein is CASSYSIAGDNEQYF. In DNA form, the CDR3 reads TGTGCCAGCAGTTACTCGATCGCGGGAGATAACGAGCAGTACTTC.

The chain carries TRBV2 and TRBJ2-7, with 16 bases identical to TRBD2. The germline V gene has CDR1 SNHLY and CDR2 FYNNEI. The V gene end was trimmed by 10 bases and the J gene end by 2 bases; junction bases not matched to a gene: 5. This CDR3 spans 15 amino acids. This CDR3 is CATSGLAGGTYEQYF. CDR3 nucleotides: TGTGCCACCTCGGGACTAGCGGGAGGGACCTACGAGCAGTACTTC.

The V call is TRBV5-1, the J call TRBJ2-5; D remains ambiguous. The CDR3 is made up of 13 amino acids. Germline assignment: CDR1 SGHRS and CDR2 YFSETQ. V lost 2 bases and J 1 base, leaving 6 bases between the germline ends. The CDR3 nucleotides are TGCGCCAGCAGCTTACCGAGCCAAGAGACCCAGTACTTC. Its translation is CASSLPSQETQYF. Based on the CDR3 plus reference TRBV5-1 and TRBJ2-5, the full variable domain is KAGVTQTPRYLIKTRGQQVTLSCSPISGHRSVSWYQQTPGQGLQFLFEYFSETQRNKGNFPGRFSGRQFSNSRSEMNVSTLELGDSALYLCASSLPSQETQYFGPGTRLLVL.

The genes are TRBV6-2 or TRBV6-3 and TRBJ2-4; TRBD1 aligns across 7 bases. Germline CDR1 reads MNHEY; CDR2 reads SVGEGT. V gave up 6 bases and J gave up 0 bases; unmatched junction bases: 5. The CDR3 spans 15 residues. As DNA, the CDR3 is TGTGCCAGCAGCACGGACAGGCAAGCCAAAAACATTCAGTACTTC. Amino acids: CASSTDRQAKNIQYF.